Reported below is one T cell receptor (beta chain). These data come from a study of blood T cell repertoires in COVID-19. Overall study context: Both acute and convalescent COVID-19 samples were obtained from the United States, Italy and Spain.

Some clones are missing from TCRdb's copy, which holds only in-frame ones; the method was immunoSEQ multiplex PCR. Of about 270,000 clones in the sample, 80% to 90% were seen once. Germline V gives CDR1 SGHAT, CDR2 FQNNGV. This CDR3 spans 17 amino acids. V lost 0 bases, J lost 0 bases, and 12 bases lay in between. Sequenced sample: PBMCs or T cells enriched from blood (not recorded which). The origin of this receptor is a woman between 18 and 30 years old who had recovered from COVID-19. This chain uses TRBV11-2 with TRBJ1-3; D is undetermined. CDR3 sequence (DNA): TGTGCCAGCAGCTTAGAAGTGGGCAGTCCCTCTGGAAACACCATATATTTT. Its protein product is CASSLEVGSPSGNTIYF.